The 32 T cell receptor beta chains reported below all come from one sample, sequenced in a study of blood T cell repertoires in COVID-19. Measured with immunoSEQ multiplex PCR; TCRdb has only the in-frame clones, and not every one. The table lists under 150,000 clones, around nine tenths of them singletons. Sequenced material: peripheral blood. These receptors originate from a human donor in a cohort sampled during active COVID-19.

This rearrangement joins TRBV6-4 to TRBJ2-2; TRBD2 aligns across 11 bases. Trimming cost V 5 bases and J 4 bases; bases outside gene matches: 3. The CDR3 runs to 15 residues. From germline, CDR1 is MRHNA and CDR2 SNTAGT. The CDR3 DNA follows: TGTGCCAGCAGTCCGGGACTAGCGGCCACCGGGGAGCTGTTTTTT. It yields the protein CASSPGLAATGELFF.

The chain combines TRBV7-2 with TRBJ1-1; TRBD1 aligns across 8 bases. V gave up 0 bases and J gave up 4 bases; unmatched junction bases: 4. The CDR3 totals 15 residues. Looked up from germline, CDR1 is SGHTA and CDR2 is FQGNSA. DNA for the CDR3: TGTGCCAGCAGCTTAGCAGGGACAGGACCCACTGAAGCTTTCTTT. Its translation: CASSLAGTGPTEAFF.

The chain links TRBV4-1 to TRBJ2-2, with D uncertain. Trimming cost V 6 bases and J 2 bases, with 10 bases left between them. CDR1 and CDR2 (germline): MGHRA, YSYEKL. CDR3 size: 14 residues. DNA of the CDR3: TGCGCCAGCAGACCTGACTTTAACACCGGGGAGCTGTTTTTT. Translation gives CASRPDFNTGELFF.

The rearrangement joins TRBV11-2 to TRBJ2-1, with 9 bases identical to TRBD2. This CDR3 is 16 amino acids long. J lost 3 bases, V lost 4 bases, and 7 bases had no gene match. Germline CDR1 is SGHAT and CDR2 is FQNNGV. The CDR3 coding sequence is TGTGCCAGCAGCTCAAGTGGGACTAGCCGCTACAATGAGCAGTTCTTC. It codes for CASSSSGTSRYNEQFF.

V usage is TRBV7-2 and J usage is TRBJ2-2; 7 nucleotides agree with TRBD2. CDR1 SGHTA and CDR2 FQGNSA come from the germline V gene. V lost 0 bases and J lost 3; bases outside the gene matches: 4. This CDR3 has 16 amino acids. The CDR3 is CASSLAPGGDTGELFF. The CDR3 DNA reads TGTGCCAGCAGCTTAGCGCCGGGAGGAGACACCGGGGAGCTGTTTTTT.

This chain's CDR3 is CASSQAGTSGAEETQYF. CDR3 coding DNA: TGTGCCAGCAGCCAAGCTGGGACTAGCGGGGCCGAAGAGACCCAGTACTTC. This sequence joins TRBV3-1 (or the pseudogene TRBV3-2) and TRBJ2-5, with 13 bases matching TRBD2. From germline, CDR1 is LGHDT and CDR2 YNNKEL (reference sequence). The CDR3 extends over 17 amino acids. J lost 3 bases, V lost 1 base, and 5 bases had no gene match.

The chain couples TRBV9 to TRBJ2-1; TRBD2 agrees at 7 bases. The CDR3 sequence is 15 residues long. The ends lost 0 bases at V and 7 bases at J; junction bases unmatched: 7. Per the germline V gene, CDR1 is SGDLS and CDR2 is YYNGEE. CDR3 sequence reads: CASSVVGGSNNEQFF. In nucleotides, the CDR3 is TGTGCCAGCAGCGTAGTTGGCGGGAGTAATAATGAGCAGTTCTTC. The variable domain in full, with the rest retrieved from reference TRBV9 and TRBJ2-1, is DSGVTQTPKHLITATGQRVTLRCSPRSGDLSVYWYQQSLDQGLQFLIQYYNGEERAKGNILERFSAQQFPDLHSELNLSSLELGDSALYFCASSVVGGSNNEQFFGPGTRLTVL.

The rearrangement links TRBV30 to TRBJ2-3, with D maybe TRBD2 (6 bases). CDR3 length: 17 residues. Germline CDR1 GTSNPN, CDR2 SVGIG (reference sequence). V was trimmed by 3 bases and J by 6 bases, leaving 25 bases between them. This chain's CDR3 is CAWRSPGRGGSMDTQYF. The DNA of the CDR3 is TGTGCCTGGAGGTCCCCTGGACGGGGAGGTTCTATGGATACGCAGTATTTT.

The chain has TRBV6-6 and TRBJ1-6, with 7 bases identical to TRBD1. The CDR3 loop spans 15 amino acids. From germline, CDR1 is MNHNY and CDR2 SVGAGI (reference sequence). Losses at the gene ends were 7 bases for V and 4 bases for J; bases not matched to a gene: 7. This CDR3 is CASTGSGQYNSPLHF. CDR3 DNA: TGTGCCAGCACCGGGTCGGGACAGTATAATTCACCCCTCCACTTT.

V is TRBV5-4 and J is TRBJ2-1; no clear D. The CDR3 has 13 residues. V was pared by 4 bases and J by 8 bases, with 13 bases between. Germline V gene sequence: CDR1 SGHNT, CDR2 YYREEE (reference sequence). As DNA, the CDR3 is TGTGCCAGCAGCGCGGCTAGTATCCATGAGCAGTTCTTC. This gives the protein CASSAASIHEQFF.

The chain joins TRBV5-1 to TRBJ2-3, with D perhaps matching TRBD1 (5 bases). The germline gives CDR1 SGHRS, CDR2 YFSETQ. The CDR3 is 14 residues long. V gave up 5 bases and J gave up 2 bases, with 12 bases separating them. CDR3 sequence: CASSDSPVTDTQYF. CDR3 nucleotides: TGCGCCAGCAGTGACAGCCCGGTCACAGATACGCAGTATTTT. The full variable domain, with the rest looked up from reference TRBV5-1 and TRBJ2-3, is KAGVTQTPRYLIKTRGQQVTLSCSPISGHRSVSWYQQTPGQGLQFLFEYFSETQRNKGNFPGRFSGRQFSNSRSEMNVSTLELGDSALYLCASSDSPVTDTQYFGPGTRLTVL.

The gene calls are TRBV3-1 (or the pseudogene TRBV3-2) and TRBJ2-1; tentative D call: TRBD1 (5 bases). CDR1 is LGHDT and CDR2 is YNNKEL in the germline V gene (reference sequence). V was cut by 4 bases and J by 1 base, with 11 bases left in between. The CDR3 sequence is 15 residues long. The CDR3 bases are TGTGCCAGCAGCCCATGGGCAGGGTCCTACAATGAGCAGTTCTTC. Translating it yields CASSPWAGSYNEQFF.

The chain recombines TRBV15 with TRBJ2-7, with 8 bases aligning to TRBD1. Germline trimming cut 1 base from V and 4 bases from J; bases unmatched to any gene: 6. CDR3 length: 15 amino acids. Per the germline V gene, CDR1 is LNHNV and CDR2 is YYDKDF (reference sequence). The chain's CDR3 is CATSRALDRGYEQYF. The DNA of the CDR3 is TGTGCCACCAGCAGAGCCCTCGACAGGGGATACGAGCAGTACTTC.

The rearrangement joins TRBV14 to TRBJ2-6; 9 bases align to TRBD2. Losses at the gene ends were 4 bases for V and 0 bases for J; bases not matched to a gene: 4. This CDR3 comprises 17 residues. Per the germline V gene, CDR1 is SGHDN and CDR2 is FVKESK. In DNA, the CDR3 is TGTGCCAGCAGCCGCGGGGGGGCCCCCTCTGGGGCCAACGTCCTGACTTTC. Residues: CASSRGGAPSGANVLTF.

The chain couples TRBV4-3 to TRBJ1-6; TRBD1 might be the D (5 bases). Trimming removed 0 bases from V and 6 bases from J, with 27 bases in between. The CDR3 contains 21 residues. CDR1 is LGHNA, CDR2 YSLEER, per germline. The CDR3 sequence is CASSQDFSPTRVGLANSPLHF. CDR3 DNA sequence: TGCGCCAGCAGCCAAGATTTTTCTCCTACCCGCGTGGGACTGGCTAATTCACCCCTCCACTTT.

This clone was observed once. The chain has TRBV19 and TRBJ1-2, with TRBD1 matching over 12 bases. CDR3 size: 15 residues. Germline loops: CDR1 LNHDA, CDR2 SQIVND (reference sequence). The J segment lost 7 bases and the V segment lost 5 bases, leaving 8 bases of the junction unmatched. The CDR3: CASSSGQGAFGGYTF. CDR3 bases: TGTGCCAGTAGTTCGGGACAGGGGGCGTTTGGTGGCTACACCTTC.

This chain links TRBV7-2 with TRBJ2-7; D gene unclear. Germline-derived CDR1 and CDR2 are SGHTA and FQGNSA. V was shortened by 1 base and J by 2 bases, with 12 bases between the two germline ends. The CDR3 loop spans 15 amino acids. The CDR3 sequence is CASSLGAASTYEQYF. CDR3 bases: TGTGCCAGCAGCTTAGGGGCCGCCAGCACCTACGAGCAGTACTTC.

V gene TRBV15 combines with J gene TRBJ2-5; D not resolved. The CDR3 runs 14 residues. Trimming pared 3 bases from V and 1 base from J, leaving 9 bases between. Germline V gene data show CDR1 as LNHNV and CDR2 as YYDKDF (reference sequence). CDR3 bases: TGTGCCACCAGCAGGTCGGCTAGCCAAGAGACCCAGTACTTC. The encoded protein is CATSRSASQETQYF.

This sequence joins TRBV5-6 and TRBJ2-2, with 7 nucleotides matching TRBD2. J was trimmed by 1 base and V by 1 base; bases with no gene match: 1. Germline CDR1 and CDR2: SGHDT and YYEEEE. This CDR3 spans 15 amino acids. The CDR3 DNA reads as TGTGCCAGCAGCTTGCCGGGGGGGAACACCGGGGAGCTGTTTTTT. It codes for CASSLPGGNTGELFF.

Concerning this clone itself: One end of the junction is discordant with germline, which a read error may explain. The chain combines TRBV6-2 or TRBV6-3 with TRBJ2-7, with TRBD1 matching 9 bases. CDR1 MNHEY and CDR2 SVGEGT come from the germline V gene. This CDR3 spans 15 amino acids. The CDR3 spells CASSNSGTGNGEQYF. DNA of the CDR3: TGTGCCAGCAGTAACTCCGGGACAGGGAATGGCGAGCAGTACTTC.

The genes are TRBV18 and TRBJ1-5, with no clear D. The germline CDR1 and CDR2 sequences are KGHSH and LQKENI. V shed 6 bases and J shed 0 bases, with 6 bases lying between them. The CDR3 totals 13 residues. CDR3 in amino acids: CASSRNSNQPQHF. The CDR3 DNA follows: TGTGCCAGCTCGAGAAATAGCAATCAGCCCCAGCATTTT.

The count of this clone is one. The CDR3 DNA is TGCGCCAGCAGCCAAGGGCTAGCGGGGGGACGCACCGGGGAGCTGTTTTTT. It is translated as CASSQGLAGGRTGELFF. This rearrangement joins TRBV4-3 to TRBJ2-2, with 11 bases matching TRBD2. The CDR3 totals 17 residues. V dropped 1 base and J dropped 4; count of bases not matched to a gene: 5. Germline CDR1 is LGHNA and CDR2 is YSLEER.

The V and J genes are TRBV9 and TRBJ2-1; possible D gene TRBD1, 6 bases. The CDR3 sequence is 17 residues long. The V gene lost 3 bases and the J gene lost 1 base, with 17 bases spanning the gap. In germline, CDR1 is SGDLS, CDR2 YYNGEE. The CDR3 nucleotides are TGTGCCAGCAGCGCTCGGGGCGAGGGGGTGTCCTACAATGAGCAGTTCTTC. It specifies CASSARGEGVSYNEQFF. Complete variable domain (other parts from reference TRBV9 and TRBJ2-1): DSGVTQTPKHLITATGQRVTLRCSPRSGDLSVYWYQQSLDQGLQFLIQYYNGEERAKGNILERFSAQQFPDLHSELNLSSLELGDSALYFCASSARGEGVSYNEQFFGPGTRLTVL.

The chain joins TRBV2 to TRBJ1-2; 7 bases agree with TRBD1. The CDR3 length is 15 residues. The J segment lost 5 bases and the V segment lost 6 bases, leaving 12 bases of the junction unmatched. The germline V gene encodes CDR1 SNHLY and CDR2 FYNNEI. CDR3 coding DNA: TGTGCCAGCAGGGCGGACAGGCGGGCGAATTATGGCTACACCTTC. Translation gives CASRADRRANYGYTF.

The chain combines TRBV6-2 or TRBV6-3 with TRBJ2-3; 11 nucleotides line up with TRBD2. The CDR3 spans 16 residues. The V and J ends lost 5 bases and 11 bases, in that order; junction bases with no gene match: 15. In germline, CDR1 is MNHEY, CDR2 SVGEGT. The CDR3 reads CASSQTSGGNVFGQYF. CDR3 in DNA: TGTGCCAGCAGTCAAACTAGCGGGGGAAACGTATTCGGGCAGTATTTT.

The chain recombines TRBV28 with TRBJ2-5, with 9 nucleotides matching TRBD2. Germline values: CDR1 MDHEN, CDR2 SYDVKM. The V gene end was trimmed by 3 bases and the J gene end by 4 bases; junction bases not matched to a gene: 6. This CDR3 has 15 amino acids. CDR3 in amino acids: CASSFLAGGRETQYF. As DNA, the CDR3 is TGTGCCAGCAGTTTCTTGGCGGGGGGGCGAGAGACCCAGTACTTC.

The chain couples TRBV6-5 to TRBJ1-1; 8 bases map to TRBD1. Per the germline V gene, CDR1 is MNHEY and CDR2 is SVGAGI. V shed 6 bases and J 1 base; nucleotides not matched to a gene: 7. CDR3 length: 15 amino acids. DNA for the CDR3: TGTGCCAGCAGATCCCTCAGGGGGCAGAACACTGAAGCTTTCTTT. Its protein is CASRSLRGQNTEAFF.

V is TRBV5-1 and J is TRBJ2-2, with D possibly matching TRBD2 (6 bases). From germline, CDR1 is SGHRS and CDR2 YFSETQ. The CDR3 is made up of 16 amino acids. Trimming removed 1 base at V and 1 base at J, with 11 bases between. CDR3 protein: CASSLPGAVNTGELFF. In DNA form, the CDR3 reads TGCGCCAGCAGCTTGCCGGGAGCTGTGAACACCGGGGAGCTGTTTTTT.

The V call is TRBV6-5, the J call TRBJ2-5; D possibly corresponds to TRBD1 (5 bases). With 6 bases removed from V and 3 bases from J, the gap between germline ends came to 17 bases. The germline CDR1 and CDR2 sequences are MNHEY and SVGAGI. The CDR3 has 15 residues. CDR3 DNA sequence: TGTGCCAGCAGATATAGGGGTTGGGCTGAAGAGACCCAGTACTTC. Translating it yields CASRYRGWAEETQYF.

As DNA, the CDR3 is TGTGCCAGCAGCGTAGGGGCAGGCGTTAATGAAAAACTGTTTTTT. Translating gives CASSVGAGVNEKLFF. V and J are TRBV9 and TRBJ1-4, with unresolved D. The V gene lost 0 bases and the J gene lost 4 bases, with 10 bases spanning the gap. The length of the CDR3 is 15 residues. The V gene's germline CDR1 is SGDLS and CDR2 YYNGEE.

This clone is a singleton in its sample. The chain recombines TRBV12-3 or TRBV12-4 with TRBJ2-7, with D possibly matching TRBD1 (5 bases). With 3 bases removed from V and 11 bases from J, the gap between germline ends came to 17 bases. The CDR3 covers 13 residues. CDR3 sequence (DNA): TGTGCCAGCAGTTTGAGAACGACAGTGTTCAAGTACTTC. Amino acids: CASSLRTTVFKYF.

The chain couples TRBV3-1 (or the pseudogene TRBV3-2) to TRBJ2-5; 10 positions match TRBD2. Germline-derived CDR1 and CDR2 are LGHDT and YNNKEL (reference sequence). V shed 4 bases, J shed 4 bases, and the junction held 6 bases outside the gene matches. The CDR3 spans 15 residues. CDR3 coding DNA: TGTGCCAGCAGCCCGCCTAGCGGGAGTAGAGAGACCCAGTACTTC. Amino acids: CASSPPSGSRETQYF.